This TCR beta chain was found in a study of cytomegalovirus exposure and HLA in healthy donors. CDR3 length equals 12 residues. Trimming took off 0 bases at V and 10 bases at J, with 9 bases between the two ends. Germline V gene lookup returns CDR1 MNHEY and CDR2 SVGAGI. The PCR was carried out with 60 Vbeta primers and 13 Jbeta primers. Only in-frame clones appear in the TCRdb table, and some are missing; sequencing was by immunoSEQ multiplex PCR. The sample comprises 150,000 to 200,000 clones, 84% of which are singletons, and more than 0.35% rests with the top ten. The J gene is TRBJ1-1, the V gene TRBV6-5; TRBD1 is a possible D gene (6 bases). This TCR was recovered from a boy aged 2-15 years in good health and CMV-seronegative. Input material: PBMCs. The CDR3 sequence: CASSYSGGAAFF. The CDR3 DNA reads TGTGCCAGCAGTTACTCGGGGGGGGCAGCTTTCTTT.